The source of this T cell receptor (beta chain) is a study of regulatory T cells in long-lasting Graves disease. Time point reported: newly diagnosed GD, antithyroid drugs for less than 3 months. PBMC RNA served as the TCR library source. Construction of TCR beta libraries relied on iRepertoire HTBI primers and on Arm-PCR targeting CDR3 regions. TCRdb recomputed calls from the multiplex PCR reads with MiXCR, one row per CDR3 protein. The data contain over 450,000 distinct CDR3 sequences, around 12% of them singletons. This clonotype was found many times. V lost 0 bases to trimming and J lost 2 bases, with 11 bases between them. This CDR3 contains 16 residues. Per the germline V gene, CDR1 is LNHNV and CDR2 is YYDKDF (reference sequence). The sample was also reused in another study, on T cells in Graves' hyperthyroidism and ophthalmopathy.

The J gene is TRBJ1-5, the V gene TRBV15; the D is unclear. Sequences were derived from peripheral blood mononuclear cells (PBMCs), sampled at new diagnosis, from a patient treated with antithyroid drugs. The receptor was isolated from a woman in her twenties or thirties with Graves disease. In DNA form, the CDR3 reads TGTGCCACCAGCAGAGAGAAGGACGGCGGCAATCAGCCCCAGCATTTT. Encoded protein: CATSREKDGGNQPQHF.